Sequencing of this T cell receptor (beta chain) was carried out in a study of blood T cells in healthy people across ages. This clonotype was counted a few times. Its antigen is as yet unknown. Study conclusions and caveats: Conclusively comparing naive with antigen-experienced cells was impossible with unsorted PBMCs. The diversity estimates, figures obtained from one million T cells, were considered underestimates.

They isolated at least 6 million PBMCs from each sample. Alongside a J-beta primer mix, a sample-barcoded 5' primer served in a second PCR lasting roughly 7 to 11 cycles. There were at least 3 million CDR3-containing paired-end reads obtained from each sample. A single record per CDR3 protein comes from TCRdb applying MiXCR to the 5' RACE reads. The sample shows hundreds of thousands of distinct CDR3 sequences, approximately 30% of them seen only once. V was clipped by 0 bases and J by 1 base; unmatched bases: 3. The CDR3 spans 16 residues. Per germline, CDR1 KGHDR and CDR2 SFDVKD. Sequencing input: blood. This TCR was recovered from a woman older than 75 in good health. The V call is TRBV24-1, the J call TRBJ2-3; 7 nucleotides align to TRBD2. The CDR3 coding sequence is TGTGCCACCAGTGATTTGGCGGGGGAGCGCACAGATACGCAGTATTTT. Encoded protein: CATSDLAGERTDTQYF.